Sequencing of this TCR beta chain was carried out in a study of blood T cell repertoires in COVID-19. Using immunoSEQ multiplex PCR, the repertoire was profiled, and TCRdb retains in-frame clones only, with some absent. This table holds around 63,000 clones, 65% to 80% found once. The specimen sequenced was peripheral blood. This sequence originates from a woman in her 70s with acute or convalescent COVID-19.

The CDR3 sequence: CASSYSGHLNEKLFF. Here the CDR3 DNA reads TGTGCCAGCAGTTACTCGGGACACCTTAATGAAAAACTGTTTTTT. The rearrangement joins TRBV6-5 to TRBJ1-4; a weak D match, TRBD1 (6 bases). V was clipped by 0 bases and J by 4 bases, with 9 bases between them. The CDR3 is 15 residues long. Germline CDR1 MNHEY, CDR2 SVGAGI.